This T cell receptor beta chain was identified in a study of cytomegalovirus exposure and HLA in healthy donors. Findings and caveats of the study: Researchers had no immune exposure information except CMV serostatus available. Most subjects had HLA-A and HLA-B alleles reportedly predicted accurately by TCR beta sequences.

Trimming removed 3 bases at V and 4 bases at J, with 16 bases between. The germline V gene has CDR1 SGHRS and CDR2 YFSETQ. This CDR3 is built from 15 residues. 60 Vbeta and 13 Jbeta primers were used in PCR. TCRdb's copy holds only in-frame clones and misses some; the assay was immunoSEQ multiplex PCR. Of about 210,000 clones in the sample, under 85% were seen once. Worth noting for this clone: Antigen: not known.

This TCR was sampled from a woman aged 45-59 years in good health and CMV-seropositive. The sample consisted of PBMCs. V gene TRBV5-1 combines with J gene TRBJ1-1; TRBD1 is a possible D gene (6 bases). CDR3 nucleotide sequence: TGCGCCAGCAGCTGGTTGGGGGCTAGCAGCACTGAAGCTTTCTTT. Protein: CASSWLGASSTEAFF.